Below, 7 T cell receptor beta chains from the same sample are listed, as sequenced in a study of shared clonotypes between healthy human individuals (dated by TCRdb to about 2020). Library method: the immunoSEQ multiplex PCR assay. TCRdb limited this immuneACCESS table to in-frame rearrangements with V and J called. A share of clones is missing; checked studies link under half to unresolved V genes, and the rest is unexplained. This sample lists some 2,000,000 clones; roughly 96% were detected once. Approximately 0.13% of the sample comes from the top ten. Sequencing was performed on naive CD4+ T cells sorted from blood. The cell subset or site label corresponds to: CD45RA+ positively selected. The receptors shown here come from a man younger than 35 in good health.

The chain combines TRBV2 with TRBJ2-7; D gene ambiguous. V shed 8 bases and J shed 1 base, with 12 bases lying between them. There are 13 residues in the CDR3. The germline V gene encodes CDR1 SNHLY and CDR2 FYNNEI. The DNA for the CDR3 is TGTGCCAGCCATCAGGAATTTTCCTACGAGCAGTACTTC. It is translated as CASHQEFSYEQYF.

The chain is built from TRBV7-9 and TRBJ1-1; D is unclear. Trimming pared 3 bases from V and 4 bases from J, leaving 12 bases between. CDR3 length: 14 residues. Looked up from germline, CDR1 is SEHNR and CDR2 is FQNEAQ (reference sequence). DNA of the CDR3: TGTGCCAGCAGCTTTGGTGGTGGTAGCACTGAAGCTTTCTTT. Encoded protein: CASSFGGGSTEAFF.

DNA of the CDR3: TGTGCCAGTAGTATTACGCATGGGCATCCCTACGAGCAGTACTTC. Translation: CASSITHGHPYEQYF. This chain links TRBV19 with TRBJ2-7, with no clear D. Trimming shortened V by 3 bases and J by 2 bases, and 14 bases separated the two germline ends. This CDR3 has 15 amino acids. Germline values: CDR1 LNHDA, CDR2 SQIVND (reference sequence).

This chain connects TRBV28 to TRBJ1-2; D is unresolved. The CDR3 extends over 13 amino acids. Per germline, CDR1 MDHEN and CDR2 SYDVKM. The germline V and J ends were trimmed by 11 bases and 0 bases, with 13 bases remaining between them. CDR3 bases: TGTGCCTGCACCCGAACAGCTAACTATGGCTACACCTTC. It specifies CACTRTANYGYTF.

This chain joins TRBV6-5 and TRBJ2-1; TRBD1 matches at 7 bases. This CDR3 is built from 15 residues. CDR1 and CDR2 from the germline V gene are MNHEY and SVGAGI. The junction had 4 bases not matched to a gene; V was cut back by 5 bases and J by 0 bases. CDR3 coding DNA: TGTGCCAGCAGTCCACAGGGGAGCTCCTACAATGAGCAGTTCTTC. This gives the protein CASSPQGSSYNEQFF.

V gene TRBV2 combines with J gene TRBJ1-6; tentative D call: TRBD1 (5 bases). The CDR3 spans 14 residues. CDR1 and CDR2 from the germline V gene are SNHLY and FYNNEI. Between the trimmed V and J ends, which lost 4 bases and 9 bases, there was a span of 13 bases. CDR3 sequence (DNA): TGTGCCAGCAGTGGGGACCGGATGGGTTCACCCCTCCACTTT. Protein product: CASSGDRMGSPLHF.

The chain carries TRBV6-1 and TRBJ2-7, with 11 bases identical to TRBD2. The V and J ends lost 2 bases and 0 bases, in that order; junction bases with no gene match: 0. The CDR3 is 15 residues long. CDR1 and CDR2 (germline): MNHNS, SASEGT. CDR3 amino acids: CASSETSGSSYEQYF. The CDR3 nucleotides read TGTGCCAGCAGTGAAACTAGCGGGAGCTCCTACGAGCAGTACTTC.